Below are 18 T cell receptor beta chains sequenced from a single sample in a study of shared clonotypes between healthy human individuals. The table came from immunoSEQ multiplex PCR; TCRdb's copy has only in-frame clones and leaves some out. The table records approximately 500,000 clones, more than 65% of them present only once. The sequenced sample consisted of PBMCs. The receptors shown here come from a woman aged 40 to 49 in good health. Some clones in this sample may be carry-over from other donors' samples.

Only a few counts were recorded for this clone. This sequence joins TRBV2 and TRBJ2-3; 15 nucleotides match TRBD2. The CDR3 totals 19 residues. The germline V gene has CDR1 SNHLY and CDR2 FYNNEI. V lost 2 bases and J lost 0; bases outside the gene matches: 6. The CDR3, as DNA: TGTGCCAGCAGTGAAACCGGACTAGCGGGAGGGCGAAGCACAGATACGCAGTATTTT. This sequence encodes CASSETGLAGGRSTDTQYF. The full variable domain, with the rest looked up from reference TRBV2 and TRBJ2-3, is EPEVTQTPSHQVTQMGQEVILRCVPISNHLYFYWYRQILGQKVEFLVSFYNNEISEKSEIFDDQFSVERPDGSNFTLKIRSTKLEDSAMYFCASSETGLAGGRSTDTQYFGPGTRLTVL.

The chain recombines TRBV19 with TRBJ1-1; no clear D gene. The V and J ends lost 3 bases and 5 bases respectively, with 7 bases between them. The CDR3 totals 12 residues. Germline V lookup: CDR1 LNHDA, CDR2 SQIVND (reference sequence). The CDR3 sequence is CASSIGVTEAFF. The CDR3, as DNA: TGTGCCAGTAGTATTGGGGTAACTGAAGCTTTCTTT.

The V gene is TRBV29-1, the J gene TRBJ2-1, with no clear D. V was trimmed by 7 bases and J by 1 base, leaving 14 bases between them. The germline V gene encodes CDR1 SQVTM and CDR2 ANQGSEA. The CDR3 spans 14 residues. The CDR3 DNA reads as TGCAGCGCCCGATATTTGGGGTCCTACAATGAGCAGTTCTTC. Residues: CSARYLGSYNEQFF.

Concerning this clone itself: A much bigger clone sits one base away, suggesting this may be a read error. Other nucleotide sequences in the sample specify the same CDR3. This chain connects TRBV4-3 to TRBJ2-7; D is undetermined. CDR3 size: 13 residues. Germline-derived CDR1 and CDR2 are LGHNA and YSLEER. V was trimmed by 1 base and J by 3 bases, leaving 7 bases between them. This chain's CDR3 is CASSQGTGYEQYF. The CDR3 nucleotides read TGCGCCAGCAGCCAAGGCACGGGCTACGAGCAGTACTTC.

CDR3 residues: CASSLLDRPYGYTF. CDR3 DNA: TGTGCCAGCAGCCTGTTGGACAGGCCCTATGGCTACACCTTC. V gene TRBV5-6 combines with J gene TRBJ1-2; the match to TRBD1 covers 7 bases. The V and J ends lost 4 bases and 4 bases, in that order; junction bases with no gene match: 7. The CDR3 sequence is 14 residues long. Germline V gives CDR1 SGHDT, CDR2 YYEEEE.

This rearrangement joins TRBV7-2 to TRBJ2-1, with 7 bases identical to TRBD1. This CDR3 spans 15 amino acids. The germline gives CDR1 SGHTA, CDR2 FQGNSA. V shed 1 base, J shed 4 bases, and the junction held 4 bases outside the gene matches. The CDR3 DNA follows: TGTGCCAGCAGCTTAGAGACAGGGTTATACAATGAGCAGTTCTTC. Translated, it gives CASSLETGLYNEQFF. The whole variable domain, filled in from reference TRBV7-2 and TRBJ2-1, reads GAGVSQSPSNKVTEKGKDVELRCDPISGHTALYWYRQSLGQGLEFLIYFQGNSAPDKSGLPSDRFSAERTGGSVSTLTIQRTQQEDSAVYLCASSLETGLYNEQFFGPGTRLTVL.

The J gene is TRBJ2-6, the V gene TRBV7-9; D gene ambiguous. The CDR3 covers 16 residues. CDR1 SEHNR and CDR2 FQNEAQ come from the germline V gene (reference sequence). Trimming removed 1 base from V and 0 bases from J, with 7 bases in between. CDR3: CASSLGRFSGANVLTF. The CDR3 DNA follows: TGTGCCAGCAGCTTAGGACGGTTCTCTGGGGCCAACGTCCTGACTTTC.

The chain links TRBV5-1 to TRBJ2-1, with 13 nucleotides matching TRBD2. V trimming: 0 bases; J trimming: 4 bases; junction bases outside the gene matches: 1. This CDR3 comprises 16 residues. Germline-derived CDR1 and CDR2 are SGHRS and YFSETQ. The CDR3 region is CASSLVLAGGYNEQFF. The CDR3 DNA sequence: TGCGCCAGCAGCTTGGTACTAGCGGGAGGGTACAATGAGCAGTTCTTC.

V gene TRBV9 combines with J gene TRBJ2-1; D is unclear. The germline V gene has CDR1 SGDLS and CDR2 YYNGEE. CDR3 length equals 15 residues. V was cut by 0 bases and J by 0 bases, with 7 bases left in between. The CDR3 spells CASSVGLSSYNEQFF. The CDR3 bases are TGTGCCAGCAGCGTAGGGCTGAGCTCCTACAATGAGCAGTTCTTC.

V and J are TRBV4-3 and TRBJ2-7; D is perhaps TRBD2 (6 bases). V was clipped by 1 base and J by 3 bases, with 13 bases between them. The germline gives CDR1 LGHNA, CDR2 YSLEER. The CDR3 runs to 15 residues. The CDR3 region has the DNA TGCGCCAGCAGCCAAGTGGCGGGAAAACACTACGAGCAGTACTTC. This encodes CASSQVAGKHYEQYF.

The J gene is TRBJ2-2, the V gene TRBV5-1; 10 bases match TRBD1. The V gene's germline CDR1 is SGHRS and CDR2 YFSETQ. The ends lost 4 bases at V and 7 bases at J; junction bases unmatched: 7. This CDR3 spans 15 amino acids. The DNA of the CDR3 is TGCGCCAGCAGCCCCAGGACAGGGGGGAACGGGGAGCTGTTTTTT. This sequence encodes CASSPRTGGNGELFF.

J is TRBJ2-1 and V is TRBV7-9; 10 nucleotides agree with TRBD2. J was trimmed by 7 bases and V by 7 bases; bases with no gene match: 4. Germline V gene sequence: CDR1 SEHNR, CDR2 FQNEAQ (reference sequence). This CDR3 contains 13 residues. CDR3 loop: CASTSGSRNEQFF. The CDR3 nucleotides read TGTGCCAGCACTAGCGGGAGTCGGAATGAGCAGTTCTTC.

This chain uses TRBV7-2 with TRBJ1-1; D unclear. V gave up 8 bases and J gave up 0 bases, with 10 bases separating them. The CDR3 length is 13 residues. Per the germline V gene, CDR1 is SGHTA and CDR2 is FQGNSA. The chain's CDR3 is CASSRQMNTEAFF. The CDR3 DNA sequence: TGTGCCAGCTCGAGGCAGATGAACACTGAAGCTTTCTTT. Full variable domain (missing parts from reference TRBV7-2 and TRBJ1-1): GAGVSQSPSNKVTEKGKDVELRCDPISGHTALYWYRQSLGQGLEFLIYFQGNSAPDKSGLPSDRFSAERTGGSVSTLTIQRTQQEDSAVYLCASSRQMNTEAFFGQGTRLTVV.

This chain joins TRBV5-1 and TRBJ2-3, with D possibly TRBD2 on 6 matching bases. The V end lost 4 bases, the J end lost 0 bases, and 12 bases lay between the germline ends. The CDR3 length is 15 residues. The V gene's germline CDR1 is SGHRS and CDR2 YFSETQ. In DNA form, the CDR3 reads TGCGCCAGCAGCCCCCGGGCGGGAAGCACAGATACGCAGTATTTT. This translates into CASSPRAGSTDTQYF.

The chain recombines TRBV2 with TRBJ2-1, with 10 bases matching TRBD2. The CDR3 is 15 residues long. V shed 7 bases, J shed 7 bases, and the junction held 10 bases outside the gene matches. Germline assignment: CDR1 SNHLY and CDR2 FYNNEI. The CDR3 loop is CASTRSGRVLNEQFF. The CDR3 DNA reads TGTGCCAGCACTCGGAGCGGGAGGGTTCTGAATGAGCAGTTCTTC.

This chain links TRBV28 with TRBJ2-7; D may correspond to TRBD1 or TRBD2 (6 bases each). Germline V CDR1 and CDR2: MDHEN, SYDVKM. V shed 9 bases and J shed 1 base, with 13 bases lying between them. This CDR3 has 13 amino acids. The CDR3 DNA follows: TGTGCCAGTTCGGGGGACAAGTCCTACGAGCAGTACTTC. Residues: CASSGDKSYEQYF.

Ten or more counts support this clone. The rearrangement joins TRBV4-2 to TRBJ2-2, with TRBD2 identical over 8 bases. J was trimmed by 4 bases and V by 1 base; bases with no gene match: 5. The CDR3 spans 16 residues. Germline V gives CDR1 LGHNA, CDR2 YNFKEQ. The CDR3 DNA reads TGTGCCAGCAGCCAAGGGCAAGCGGGAGTCACCGGGGAGCTGTTTTTT. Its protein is CASSQGQAGVTGELFF.

As DNA, the CDR3 is TGTGCCAGCAGTGTTATACAGGGATGGAGCACAGATACGCAGTATTTT. As protein: CASSVIQGWSTDTQYF. The V and J genes are TRBV27 and TRBJ2-3; D perhaps matches TRBD1 (6 bases). This CDR3 is 16 amino acids long. Trimming stripped 5 bases from V and 0 bases from J, with 15 bases between. The germline V gene encodes CDR1 MNHEY and CDR2 SMNVEV (reference sequence).